This entry concerns a single T cell receptor beta chain. Its antigen is unidentified. The data stem from a study of identical twins. Template switching introduced a universal primer site, and the cDNA bore unique molecular identifiers. MiXCR, run by TCRdb on the 5' RACE reads, gives a single entry per CDR3 protein. The data show roughly 690,000 distinct CDR3 sequences, approximately 6% seen once. Findings and caveats of the study: In zero-insertion analyses, partial confounding could arise from invariant MAIT and iNKT cells.

This CDR3 is built from 18 residues. Unmatched junction bases numbered 6, after V lost 5 bases and J lost 0 bases. Germline lookup yields CDR1 SGHTA and CDR2 FQGTGA. J is TRBJ2-1 and V is TRBV7-3; 14 bases are a match to TRBD2. The receptor comes from a man aged 18 to 35 in good health. The sample was naive T cells sorted from blood. The DNA for the CDR3 is TGTGCCAGCAGCCCTGGGACTAGCGGGGGAAGCTCCTACAATGAGCAGTTCTTC. Translated, it gives CASSPGTSGGSSYNEQFF.